This entry concerns a single TCR beta chain. Its specificity is not known. Germline V lookup: CDR1 MDHEN, CDR2 SYDVKM. V lost 5 bases and J lost 5, with 12 bases in between. CDR3 length equals 13 residues. From whole blood left unfractionated, total RNA was extracted. What the library attached to individual cDNA molecules were unique molecular identifiers. As handled by the study authors: Per-sample TCR counts ranged from roughly 20,000 to 750,000, median about 100,000. TCRdb re-derived calls from the 5' RACE reads in MiXCR, one entry per CDR3 protein. These V and J calls originate from TCRdb's pipeline instead of the authors' own analysis. Here the sample spans over 95,000 distinct CDR3 sequences, 19% being singletons. The data were obtained in a study of human T cells and chemical hapten exposure. Overall study findings and caveats: The study found that DPC sensitization did not change TCRs above 1 in 1000 frequency.

This chain uses TRBV28 with TRBJ1-1, with D perhaps matching TRBD1 (5 bases). The sequence came from a human donor in good health. DNA for the CDR3: TGTGCCAGCAGTCGGCCAGGGCGGACTGAAGCTTTCTTT. Translation gives CASSRPGRTEAFF. Variable domain in full (rest from reference TRBV28 and TRBJ1-1): DVKVTQSSRYLVKRTGEKVFLECVQDMDHENMFWYRQDPGLGLRLIYFSYDVKMKEKGDIPEGYSVSREKKERFSLILESASTNQTSMYLCASSRPGRTEAFFGQGTRLTVV.